The 27 T cell receptor beta chains below all came from one sample that was sequenced in a study of CD8+ T cells in alopecia areata. Reverse transcribed after extraction, RNA yielded cDNA as the sequencing template. Method: immunoSEQ multiplex PCR; TCRdb's copy keeps in-frame clones and lacks some. This table has about 200,000 clones, about three fifths appearing once. Treatment reported: oral pan-JAK inhibitor, 5-10 mg twice daily. Source: CD4+ T cells sorted from blood, taken between weeks 49 and 50, from a patient treated with tofacitinib. All receptors come from a human donor with alopecia areata.

This sequence joins TRBV7-2 and TRBJ2-1; possible D gene TRBD1, 5 bases. Germline values: CDR1 SGHTA, CDR2 FQGNSA. This CDR3 spans 14 amino acids. The V and J ends lost 4 bases and 5 bases respectively, with 12 bases between them. CDR3 sequence (DNA): TGTGCCAGCAGCTCCCCAGGGCGCCACAATGAGCAGTTCTTC. Protein product: CASSSPGRHNEQFF. Supplemented by reference TRBV7-2 and TRBJ2-1, the full variable domain reads GAGVSQSPSNKVTEKGKDVELRCDPISGHTALYWYRQSLGQGLEFLIYFQGNSAPDKSGLPSDRFSAERTGGSVSTLTIQRTQQEDSAVYLCASSSPGRHNEQFFGPGTRLTVL.

The chain employs TRBV5-4 and TRBJ1-4; D unclear. The CDR3 has 12 residues. Germline V gene lookup returns CDR1 SGHNT and CDR2 YYREEE (reference sequence). Trimming left V 0 bases short and J 10 bases short, with 7 bases between. CDR3 sequence (DNA): TGTGCCAGCAGCTTGGTAGAGGGAAAACTGTTTTTT. Translating gives CASSLVEGKLFF.

The genes are TRBV6-1 and TRBJ1-5, with a weak D call TRBD1 (6 bases). The CDR3 consists of 12 residues. V was cut by 7 bases and J by 9 bases, with 13 bases left in between. CDR1 and CDR2 (germline): MNHNS, SASEGT. Here the CDR3 reads CASKQGRPPQHF. Here the CDR3 DNA reads TGTGCCAGCAAACAGGGCCGTCCGCCCCAGCATTTT.

This chain joins TRBV29-1 and TRBJ2-5, with no clear D. Germline V gene lookup returns CDR1 SQVTM and CDR2 ANQGSEA. This CDR3 contains 11 residues. Deletions cut 4 bases from V and 1 base from J, with 4 bases between. CDR3 DNA sequence: TGCAGCGTTGTTCGCCAAGAGACCCAGTACTTC. Its protein product is CSVVRQETQYF.

The rearrangement links TRBV30 to TRBJ2-5, with a weak D call TRBD2 (7 bases). This CDR3 region has 13 residues. Germline V gene lookup returns CDR1 GTSNPN and CDR2 SVGIG (reference sequence). Trimming pared 4 bases from V and 0 bases from J, leaving 9 bases between. The chain's CDR3 is CAWKGGNQETQYF. The CDR3, as DNA: TGTGCCTGGAAGGGGGGGAACCAAGAGACCCAGTACTTC.

This rearrangement joins TRBV30 to TRBJ2-6; tentatively, D is TRBD1 or TRBD2 (5 bases each). CDR3 length equals 20 residues. Trimming removed 3 bases at V and 0 bases at J, with 24 bases between. CDR1 and CDR2 from the germline V gene are GTSNPN and SVGIG (reference sequence). The CDR3: CAWRSLETGTKLSGANVLTF. DNA of the CDR3: TGTGCCTGGAGGTCCTTGGAGACCGGGACGAAGCTCTCTGGGGCCAACGTCCTGACTTTC.

This clone was found a few times. The V gene is TRBV5-1, the J gene TRBJ2-1, with 9 bases aligning to TRBD1. Germline CDR1 is SGHRS and CDR2 is YFSETQ. This CDR3 contains 16 residues. Trimming took 2 bases from V and 4 from J; bases not matched to a gene: 7. The DNA of the CDR3 is TGCGCCAGCAGCTTCACCCGGGACAGGGTGTACAATGAGCAGTTCTTC. Encoded protein: CASSFTRDRVYNEQFF.

CDR3 bases: TGCGCCAGCAGTCATTCGGGCCCGGGTGGCTACACCTTC. Its translation: CASSHSGPGGYTF. The V gene is TRBV23-1, the J gene TRBJ1-2; D ambiguous. Being an ORF, TRBV23-1 has a function that is uncertain. Trimming removed 3 bases at V and 7 bases at J, with 12 bases between. CDR3 size: 13 residues.

This clone was seen more than once but under ten times. This sequence joins TRBV7-8 and TRBJ2-7, with 7 bases identical to TRBD1. Germline V gene data show CDR1 as SGHVS and CDR2 as FQNEAQ. V lost 8 bases, J lost 3 bases, and 4 bases stayed unmatched. The CDR3 consists of 12 residues. CDR3 region: CASGRQGYEQYF. The CDR3 DNA follows: TGTGCCAGCGGTAGACAGGGCTACGAGCAGTACTTC.

The chain recombines TRBV23-1 with TRBJ2-7, with D perhaps given as TRBD1 or TRBD2 (5 bases each). TRBV23-1 is treated as an ORF (open reading frame) with a function not yet certain. The CDR3 runs 17 residues. V was pared by 6 bases and J by 5 bases, with 26 bases between. The CDR3 region has the DNA TGCGCCAGCAGATCGGGGAAGGGGAGACGGGACCAAGACGAGCAGTACTTC. The encoded protein is CASRSGKGRRDQDEQYF.

The V call is TRBV29-1, the J call TRBJ1-3; D gene unclear. Trimming pared 3 bases from V and 0 bases from J, leaving 6 bases between. Germline values: CDR1 SQVTM, CDR2 ANQGSEA. This CDR3 has 13 residues. The CDR3 here is CSVDLDSGNTIYF. CDR3 bases: TGCAGCGTTGACCTAGACTCTGGAAACACCATATATTTT. Supplemented by reference TRBV29-1 and TRBJ1-3, the full variable domain reads SAVISQKPSRDICQRGTSLTIQCQVDSQVTMMFWYRQQPGQSLTLIATANQGSEATYESGFVIDKFPISRPNLTFSTLTVSNMSPEDSSIYLCSVDLDSGNTIYFGEGSWLTVV.

V and J are TRBV6-5 and TRBJ1-2; 8 bases agree with TRBD1. The ends lost 2 bases at V and 5 bases at J; junction bases unmatched: 7. The CDR3 loop spans 15 amino acids. CDR1 is MNHEY, CDR2 SVGAGI, per germline. In DNA form, the CDR3 reads TGTGCCAGCAGTTACGTCTCCGGGACAGGATATGGCTACACCTTC. Its protein is CASSYVSGTGYGYTF.

The CDR3 sequence: CAWGKGQANQPQHF. The DNA for the CDR3 is TGTGCCTGGGGAAAGGGACAGGCGAATCAGCCCCAGCATTTT. The chain combines TRBV30 with TRBJ1-5; 8 positions agree with TRBD1. This CDR3 spans 14 amino acids. After removal of 5 bases from V and 4 bases from J, the junction contained 7 bases not matched to a gene. The germline V gene has CDR1 GTSNPN and CDR2 SVGIG (reference sequence).

This sequence joins TRBV29-1 and TRBJ2-5, with D tentatively TRBD1 (5 bases). V lost 6 bases and J 5 bases, leaving 19 bases between the germline ends. Germline CDR1 and CDR2: SQVTM and ANQGSEA. The CDR3 is 14 residues long. The CDR3 is CSVGLQGFWETQYF. DNA for the CDR3: TGCAGCGTCGGCCTTCAGGGATTTTGGGAGACCCAGTACTTC.

The V call is TRBV5-6, the J call TRBJ2-7; 8 bases align to TRBD1. Per the germline V gene, CDR1 is SGHDT and CDR2 is YYEEEE. CDR3 size: 13 residues. The ends lost 3 bases at V and 4 bases at J; junction bases unmatched: 3. The CDR3 DNA reads as TGTGCCAGCAGCTATCGACAGGGGTACGAGCAGTACTTC. Its translation: CASSYRQGYEQYF.

The V and J genes are TRBV14 and TRBJ2-7; D is ambiguous. This CDR3 contains 13 residues. The germline V gene encodes CDR1 SGHDN and CDR2 FVKESK. Trimming left V 4 bases short and J 3 bases short, with 10 bases between. For the CDR3, the DNA is TGTGCCAGCAGCCTTCGACCAAGCTACGAGCAGTACTTC. It codes for CASSLRPSYEQYF.

The chain links TRBV29-1 to TRBJ2-5, with D possibly matching TRBD1 (5 bases). Trimming left V 4 bases short and J 2 bases short, with 11 bases between. CDR1 is SQVTM, CDR2 ANQGSEA, per germline. The CDR3 is 13 amino acids. The CDR3 here is CSVGRGGQETQYF. As DNA, the CDR3 is TGCAGCGTTGGTAGGGGCGGACAAGAGACCCAGTACTTC.

In this sample, this clone turned up a few times. Other DNA variants within this sample encode the same CDR3. The rearrangement joins TRBV29-1 to TRBJ1-1, with 9 bases matching TRBD1. The CDR3 extends over 12 amino acids. Looked up from germline, CDR1 is SQVTM and CDR2 is ANQGSEA. V dropped 7 bases and J dropped 5; count of bases not matched to a gene: 5. CDR3 DNA: TGCAGCGCTTCGACAGGGGGAACTGAAGCTTTCTTT. Protein: CSASTGGTEAFF.

The rearrangement links TRBV5-1 to TRBJ1-6, with D uncertain. Trimming left V 0 bases short and J 6 bases short, with 7 bases between. The germline V gene encodes CDR1 SGHRS and CDR2 YFSETQ. There are 14 residues in the CDR3. The CDR3 sequence: CASSLASGNSPLHF. In DNA form, the CDR3 reads TGCGCCAGCAGCTTGGCCTCGGGTAATTCACCCCTCCACTTT.

Note on this clone: This specimen includes other DNA sequences encoding the same CDR3. The chain couples TRBV29-1 to TRBJ2-6, with TRBD1 matching 8 bases. Per germline, CDR1 SQVTM and CDR2 ANQGSEA. V shed 4 bases, J shed 0 bases, and the junction held 5 bases outside the gene matches. The CDR3 is 16 amino acids. This CDR3 is CSVVGTGSSGANVLTF. In DNA form, the CDR3 reads TGCAGCGTTGTCGGGACAGGATCCTCTGGGGCCAACGTCCTGACTTTC. The full variable domain, completed using reference TRBV29-1 and TRBJ2-6, is SAVISQKPSRDICQRGTSLTIQCQVDSQVTMMFWYRQQPGQSLTLIATANQGSEATYESGFVIDKFPISRPNLTFSTLTVSNMSPEDSSIYLCSVVGTGSSGANVLTFGAGSRLTVL.

The chain employs TRBV30 and TRBJ1-2; D gene unclear. Germline loops: CDR1 GTSNPN, CDR2 SVGIG (reference sequence). This CDR3 region has 15 residues. Trimming stripped 4 bases from V and 4 bases from J, with 19 bases between. The CDR3 nucleotides are TGTGCCTGGAAAAGGGCCAGGCGACAACTCTATGGCTACACCTTC. The encoded protein is CAWKRARRQLYGYTF.

The chain employs TRBV11-2 and TRBJ2-3; TRBD2 might be the D (7 bases). This CDR3 has 15 residues. Trimming left V 2 bases short and J 4 bases short, with 13 bases between. The germline CDR1 and CDR2 sequences are SGHAT and FQNNGV. The CDR3 is CASSLLGGASDTQYF. The CDR3 nucleotides are TGTGCCAGCAGCTTACTTGGGGGGGCTTCAGATACGCAGTATTTT. The entire variable domain, with the rest obtained from reference TRBV11-2 and TRBJ2-3, is as follows: EAGVAQSPRYKIIEKRQSVAFWCNPISGHATLYWYQQILGQGPKLLIQFQNNGVVDDSQLPKDRFSAERLKGVDSTLKIQPAKLEDSAVYLCASSLLGGASDTQYFGPGTRLTVL.

V usage is TRBV29-1 and J usage is TRBJ2-5; weak D call: TRBD1 (7 bases). The germline V and J ends were trimmed by 4 bases and 5 bases, with 17 bases remaining between them. Germline assignment: CDR1 SQVTM and CDR2 ANQGSEA. This CDR3 is 14 amino acids long. The CDR3 region has the DNA TGCAGCGTTGTCAGGGGGGCCATAGGGGAGACCCAGTACTTC. Its protein is CSVVRGAIGETQYF.

This clone was counted a few times. The chain uses TRBV30 and TRBJ1-2; D perhaps matches TRBD1 (6 bases). V was cut by 8 bases and J by 4 bases, with 11 bases left in between. Germline lookup yields CDR1 GTSNPN and CDR2 SVGIG (reference sequence). The CDR3 has 11 amino acids. The CDR3 region has the DNA TGTGCCAGGGGGGGTAGCTATGGCTACACCTTC. Translation gives CARGGSYGYTF.

The chain carries TRBV30 and TRBJ1-1; D remains ambiguous. The CDR3 is made up of 12 amino acids. Trimming removed 4 bases from V and 4 bases from J, with 10 bases in between. CDR1 and CDR2 (germline): GTSNPN, SVGIG (reference sequence). CDR3 nucleotides: TGTGCCTGGAACGGGGTGAGCACTGAAGCTTTCTTT. It yields the protein CAWNGVSTEAFF.

This chain links TRBV15 with TRBJ1-6; 8 bases are a match to TRBD1. Trimming removed 9 bases from V and 5 bases from J; junction bases left unmatched: 0. The CDR3 has 12 amino acids. Germline loops: CDR1 LNHNV, CDR2 YYDKDF (reference sequence). CDR3 protein: CATGQDNSPLHF. The CDR3 DNA follows: TGTGCCACGGGACAGGATAATTCACCCCTCCACTTT.

The rearrangement links TRBV5-6 to TRBJ2-3, with D possibly called TRBD1 or TRBD2 (6 bases each). This CDR3 spans 16 amino acids. Germline V gene sequence: CDR1 SGHDT, CDR2 YYEEEE. The germline V and J ends were trimmed by 1 base and 4 bases, with 16 bases remaining between them. The CDR3 DNA reads as TGTGCCAGCAGCTTGTTTCGGGGGCGAGTCTCAGATACGCAGTATTTT. It specifies CASSLFRGRVSDTQYF.